What follows is one TCR beta chain and its context. This specimen belongs to a study of blood T cell repertoires in COVID-19. V was shortened by 6 bases and J by 7 bases, with 15 bases between the two germline ends. This CDR3 is 13 amino acids long. The germline V gene encodes CDR1 LNHDA and CDR2 SQIVND (reference sequence). TCRdb's table, derived via immunoSEQ multiplex PCR, lists solely in-frame clones and lacks some. Among roughly 300,000 clones listed, more than 75% were seen once. The material sequenced was PBMCs or T cells enriched from blood (not recorded which). The chain recombines TRBV19 with TRBJ1-1; D is ambiguous. The receptor was derived from a woman under 40 who had recovered from COVID-19. CDR3 DNA: TGTGCCAGTAGCTCGGGAGGACTACTTGAAGCTTTCTTT. It encodes CASSSGGLLEAFF.